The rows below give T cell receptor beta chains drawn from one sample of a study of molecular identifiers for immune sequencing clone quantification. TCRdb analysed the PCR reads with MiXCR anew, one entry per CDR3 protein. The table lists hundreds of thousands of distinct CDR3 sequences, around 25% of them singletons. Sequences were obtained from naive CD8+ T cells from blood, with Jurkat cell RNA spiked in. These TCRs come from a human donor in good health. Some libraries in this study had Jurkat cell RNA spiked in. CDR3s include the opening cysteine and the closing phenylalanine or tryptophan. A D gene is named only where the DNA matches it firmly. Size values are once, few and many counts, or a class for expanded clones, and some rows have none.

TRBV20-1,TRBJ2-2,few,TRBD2,CSARDSGLAGPNTGELFF,TGCAGTGCTAGAGATTCGGGACTAGCGGGACCGAACACCGGGGAGCTGTTTTTT
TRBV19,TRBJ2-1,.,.,CASSTTGNSYNEQFF,TGTGCCAGTAGTACGACGGGGAACTCCTACAATGAGCAGTTCTTC
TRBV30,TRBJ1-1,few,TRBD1,CACRSGQQGTFEGAEAFF,TGTGCCTGCCGATCAGGGCAACAGGGGACTTTCGAAGGGGCTGAAGCTTTCTTT
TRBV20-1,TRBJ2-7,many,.,CSARGGLSYEQYF,TGCAGTGCTAGAGGGGGTCTTTCCTACGAGCAGTACTTC
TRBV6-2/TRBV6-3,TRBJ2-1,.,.,CASRGVLFSSNEQFF,TGTGCCAGCAGGGGGGTGCTTTTTAGCAGCAATGAGCAGTTCTTC
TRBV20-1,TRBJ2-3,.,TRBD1,CSARDAWSGQVLTDTQYF,TGCAGTGCTAGAGATGCATGGTCGGGACAGGTACTCACAGATACGCAGTATTTT
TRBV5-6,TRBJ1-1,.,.,CASSLDGTDEAFF,TGTGCCAGCAGCTTGGACGGCACAGATGAAGCTTTCTTT
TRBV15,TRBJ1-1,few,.,CATERRAADDTEAFF,TGTGCCACAGAAAGGCGGGCAGCCGATGATACTGAAGCTTTCTTT
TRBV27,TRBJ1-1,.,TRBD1,CASSFYRGNTEASF,TGTGCAAGCAGTTTTTACAGGGGAAATACTGAAGCTTCCTTT
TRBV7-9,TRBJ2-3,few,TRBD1,CASSLRQGQTTDTQYF,TGTGCCAGCAGTCTGAGACAGGGGCAAACCACAGATACGCAGTATTTT
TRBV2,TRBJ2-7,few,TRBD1,CASSEGARSYEQYF,TGTGCCAGCTCCGAGGGGGCGCGATCCTACGAGCAGTACTTC
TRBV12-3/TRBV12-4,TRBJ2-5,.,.,CASRPEPKETQYF,TGTGCCAGCAGGCCAGAACCTAAAGAGACCCAGTACTTC
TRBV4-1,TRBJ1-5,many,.,CASSHFFGREGNQPQHF,TGCGCCAGCAGCCATTTTTTTGGTAGGGAGGGAAATCAGCCCCAGCATTTT
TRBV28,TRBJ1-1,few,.,CASSFRWDTEAFF,TGTGCCAGCAGTTTCAGGTGGGACACTGAAGCTTTCTTT
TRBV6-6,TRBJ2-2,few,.,CASGPPDVNTGELFF,TGTGCCAGCGGCCCCCCAGACGTTAACACCGGGGAGCTGTTTTTT
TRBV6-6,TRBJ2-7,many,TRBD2,CASVPGALLAGGANEQYF,TGTGCCAGCGTTCCCGGGGCCCTACTAGCGGGGGGGGCTAACGAGCAGTACTTC
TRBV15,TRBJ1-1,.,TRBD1,CAASRPDRVEAFF,TGTGCCGCCAGCAGACCAGACAGGGTTGAAGCTTTCTTT
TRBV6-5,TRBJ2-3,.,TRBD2,CASSYGASGSYWDTQYF,TGTGCCAGCAGTTACGGAGCTAGCGGCTCGTATTGGGATACGCAGTATTTT
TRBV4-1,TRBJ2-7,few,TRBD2,CASSQDPSGGSYEQYF,TGCGCCAGCAGCCAAGATCCTAGCGGGGGATCCTACGAGCAGTACTTC
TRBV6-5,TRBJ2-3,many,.,CASSYSISGRADTQYF,TGTGCCAGCAGTTACTCGATCTCCGGGAGAGCAGATACGCAGTATTTT
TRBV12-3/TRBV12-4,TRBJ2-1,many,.,CASTSEGRYNNEQFF,TGTGCCAGCACCTCAGAGGGGAGGTACAACAATGAGCAGTTCTTC
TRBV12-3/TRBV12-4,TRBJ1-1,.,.,CASSLEGEVAEAFF,TGTGCCAGCAGTTTAGAAGGGGAGGTGGCTGAAGCTTTCTTT
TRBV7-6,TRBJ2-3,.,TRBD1,CASSQYRGSDTRYF,TGTGCCAGCAGCCAATACAGGGGGTCAGATACGCGGTATTTT
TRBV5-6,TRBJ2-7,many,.,CASTTWASDEQYF,TGTGCCAGTACTACCTGGGCTTCGGACGAGCAGTACTTC
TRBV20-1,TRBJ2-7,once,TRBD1,CSARFLDRVYEQYF,TGCAGTGCTAGATTCTTGGACAGGGTCTACGAGCAGTACTTC
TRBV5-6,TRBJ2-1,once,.,CASSRFNNEQSF,TGTGCCAGCAGCCGATTCAACAATGAGCAGTCCTTC
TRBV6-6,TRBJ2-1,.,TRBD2,CASSRLLAGGDNEQFF,TGTGCCAGCAGCCGACTTCTAGCGGGAGGGGACAATGAGCAGTTCTTC
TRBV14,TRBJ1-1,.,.,CASCRVGGIRNTEAFF,TGTGCCAGCTGTCGGGTAGGGGGGATTCGGAACACTGAAGCTTTCTTT
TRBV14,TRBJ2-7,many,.,CASSQDRSPGGREQYF,TGTGCCAGCAGCCAAGATCGGAGCCCCGGGGGTCGGGAGCAGTACTTC
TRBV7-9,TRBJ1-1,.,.,CASSLNLQGPLNTEAFF,TGTGCCAGCAGCTTAAATCTCCAGGGACCCTTGAACACTGAAGCTTTCTTT
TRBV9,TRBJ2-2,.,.,CASSATAGELVF,TGTGCCAGCAGCGCCACTGCCGGGGAGCTGGTTTTT
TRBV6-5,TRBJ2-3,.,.,CASSYSRTVGTDTQYF,TGTGCCAGCAGTTACAGTCGGACGGTGGGGACAGATACGCAGTATTTT
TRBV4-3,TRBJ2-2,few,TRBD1,CASSQDEIRGSYTGELFF,TGCGCCAGCAGCCAAGACGAGATCAGGGGGTCGTACACCGGGGAGCTGTTTTTT
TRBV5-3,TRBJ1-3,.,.,CASSYDISGNTIYF,TGTGCCAGCAGCTACGACATCTCTGGAAACACCATATATTTT
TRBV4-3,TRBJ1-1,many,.,CASSQDRGGGMNTEAFF,TGCGCCAGCAGCCAAGATCGGGGAGGGGGGATGAACACTGAAGCTTTCTTT
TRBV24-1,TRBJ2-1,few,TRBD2,CATAGGTYNEQFF,TGTGCCACCGCGGGGGGGACCTACAATGAGCAGTTCTTC
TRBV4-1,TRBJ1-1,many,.,CASSQDRGQNTEAFF,TGCGCCAGCAGCCAAGATCGCGGCCAGAACACTGAAGCTTTCTTT
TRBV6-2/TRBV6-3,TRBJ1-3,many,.,CASVGSNSGNTIYF,TGTGCCAGCGTCGGATCCAACTCTGGAAACACCATATATTTT
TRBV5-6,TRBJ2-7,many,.,CASSLVYEQYF,TGTGCCAGCAGCTTGGTCTACGAGCAGTACTTC
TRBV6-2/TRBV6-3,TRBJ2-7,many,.,CASSDPDYEQYF,TGTGCCAGCAGTGACCCGGACTACGAGCAGTACTTC
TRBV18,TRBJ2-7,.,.,CASSPPYGVVFSEQYF,TGTGCCAGCTCACCACCTTATGGGGTAGTGTTCAGCGAGCAGTACTTC
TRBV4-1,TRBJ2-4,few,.,CASSQDGEAKNIQYF,TGCGCCAGCAGCCAAGATGGGGAAGCCAAAAACATTCAGTACTTC
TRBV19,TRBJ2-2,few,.,CASSIMGTSGELFF,TGTGCCAGTAGTATAATGGGGACCTCCGGGGAGCTGTTTTTT
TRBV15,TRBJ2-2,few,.,CATSRDWGTSTGELFF,TGTGCCACCAGCAGAGATTGGGGCACAAGCACCGGGGAGCTGTTTTTT
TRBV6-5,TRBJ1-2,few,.,CASSTDSSPNYGYTF,TGTGCCAGCAGTACAGACAGCTCACCTAACTATGGCTACACCTTC
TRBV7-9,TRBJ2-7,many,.,CASSGLPYEQYF,TGTGCCAGCAGCGGCCTCCCCTACGAGCAGTACTTC
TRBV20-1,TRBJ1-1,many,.,CSASLNTEAFF,TGCAGTGCTAGCTTGAACACTGAAGCTTTCTTT
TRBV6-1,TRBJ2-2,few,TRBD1,CASFSGTGVGELFF,TGTGCCAGCTTTTCCGGGACAGGGGTCGGGGAGCTGTTTTTT
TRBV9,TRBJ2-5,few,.,CASSATGGPQETQYF,TGTGCCAGCAGCGCTACGGGTGGGCCACAAGAGACCCAGTACTTC
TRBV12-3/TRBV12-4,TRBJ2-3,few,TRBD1,CASTPTGGAGTQYF,TGTGCCAGCACTCCGACAGGGGGCGCGGGTACGCAGTATTTT
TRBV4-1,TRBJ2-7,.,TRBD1,CASSQIQGAGGYEQYF,TGCGCCAGCAGCCAAATACAGGGGGCTGGGGGCTACGAGCAGTACTTC
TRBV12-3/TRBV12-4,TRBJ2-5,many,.,CASSLARGETQYF,TGTGCCAGCAGTTTAGCGCGGGGAGAGACCCAGTACTTC
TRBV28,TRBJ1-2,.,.,CASSKRVYGYTF,TGTGCCAGCAGTAAAAGGGTCTATGGCTACACCTTC
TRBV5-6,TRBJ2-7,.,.,CASSLGVSAYEQYF,TGTGCCAGCAGCTTGGGGGTGTCTGCATACGAGCAGTACTTC
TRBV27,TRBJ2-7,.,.,CASSPDPLYAPYF,TGTGCCAGCAGTCCGGACCCGCTTTACGCGCCGTACTTC